This TCR beta chain came from a study of siplizumab effects on memory and regulatory T cells. Sequencing was performed with immunoSEQ multiplex PCR; in TCRdb, only in-frame clones are kept and a portion is missing. Among about 87,000 clones, 80% to 90% were seen once, and the ten largest hold roughly 15%. V lost 7 bases and J lost 4, with 8 bases in between. Germline loops: CDR1 MNHEY, CDR2 SVGAGI. This CDR3 is 12 amino acids long. The sequencing input was CD4+ T cells sorted from blood. The rearrangement links TRBV6-5 to TRBJ1-5, with a weak D call TRBD1 (5 bases). The origin of this receptor is a human donor in good health. CDR3 protein: CASTGPNQPQHF. The CDR3 region has the DNA TGTGCCAGCACAGGGCCGAATCAGCCCCAGCATTTT.